The next 27 T cell receptor beta chains were all read from a single sample in a study of T-cell memory formation after mild COVID-19. TCRdb reanalysed the 5' RACE reads using MiXCR and keeps one entry per CDR3 protein. The data hold more than 350,000 distinct CDR3 sequences, with under 25% observed a single time. What was sequenced was PBMCs or a T cell subset sorted from them (not recorded which). Receptors originate from an adult woman who had mild COVID-19 (a few samples of this study predate the infection). Cell type and time point are not known.

The chain recombines TRBV24-1 with TRBJ2-1; possible D gene TRBD1, 6 bases. The ends were cut back, 4 bases at V and 5 bases at J, with 11 bases in the middle. The CDR3 is made up of 14 amino acids. Germline V gene data show CDR1 as KGHDR and CDR2 as SFDVKD. CDR3 in DNA: TGTGCCACCAGTGACCACGGGACAAACAATGAGCAGTTCTTC. Translation gives CATSDHGTNNEQFF.

The gene calls are TRBV21-1 and TRBJ2-3; the table calls TRBD1, which could not be checked here. TRBV21-1 corresponds to a pseudogene. CDR3 length equals 17 residues. The CDR3 bases are TGTGCCAGCAGCAAAAGGCGGGCACAGTTATGCACAGATACGCAGTATTTT. Translation gives CASSKRRAQLCTDTQYF.

This clonotype was counted ten times or more. The rearrangement links TRBV12-3 or TRBV12-4 to TRBJ2-7, with 10 bases matching TRBD1. V shed 5 bases, J shed 4 bases, and the junction held 14 bases outside the gene matches. This CDR3 has 17 residues. CDR3 coding DNA: TGTGCCAGCAGTCCCCCGGCGGGGACAGGGGCAAGATACGAGCAGTACTTC. It specifies CASSPPAGTGARYEQYF.

The genes are TRBV11-3 and TRBJ2-5; D perhaps matches TRBD2 (6 bases). Germline V gene data show CDR1 as SGHNT and CDR2 as YENEEA. The CDR3 sequence is 16 residues long. V was pared by 0 bases and J by 5 bases, with 16 bases between. The CDR3, as DNA: TGTGCCAGCAGCTTAGACCTCTACAGTGGAGGGGAGACCCAGTACTTC. Its protein is CASSLDLYSGGETQYF.

This clonotype was seen a handful of times. The CDR3 coding sequence is TGTGCCAGCAGCCAAGCCGGCCTAGCCGGGGATACGCAGTATTTT. As protein: CASSQAGLAGDTQYF. The chain employs TRBV3-1 and TRBJ2-3; possible D gene TRBD2, 5 bases. CDR1 LGHDT and CDR2 YNNKEL come from the germline V gene (reference sequence). Trimming pared 1 base from V and 6 bases from J, leaving 14 bases between. CDR3 size: 15 residues.

The chain recombines TRBV9 with TRBJ2-2; D is unclear. Per germline, CDR1 SGDLS and CDR2 YYNGEE. Trimming left V 0 bases short and J 5 bases short, with 5 bases between. This CDR3 comprises 13 residues. The CDR3 bases are TGTGCCAGCAGCGTAGATGGAACCGGGGAGCTGTTTTTT. It codes for CASSVDGTGELFF.

This sequence joins TRBV12-3 or TRBV12-4 and TRBJ1-1, with unresolved D. V shed 3 bases and J shed 1 base, with 3 bases lying between them. The CDR3 is made up of 12 amino acids. The CDR3 region is CASSFWNTEAFF. In DNA, the CDR3 is TGTGCCAGCAGTTTCTGGAACACTGAAGCTTTCTTT.

This clonotype was observed a few times. The chain joins TRBV5-5 to TRBJ2-7; D might be TRBD2 (6 bases). Germline V lookup: CDR1 SGHKS, CDR2 YYEKEE (reference sequence). V was clipped by 6 bases and J by 7 bases, with 23 bases between them. There are 15 residues in the CDR3. The CDR3 DNA sequence: TGTGCCAGCACCAGAGGGGAGGCTCGAGGGGAAGAGCAGTACTTC. It translates to CASTRGEARGEEQYF.

This clonotype showed up many times. V is TRBV5-1 and J is TRBJ2-5, with D possibly matching TRBD1 (5 bases). CDR1 SGHRS and CDR2 YFSETQ come from the germline V gene. Trimming removed 0 bases at V and 1 base at J, with 7 bases between. The CDR3 covers 14 residues. In nucleotides, the CDR3 is TGCGCCAGCAGCTTGGTAACAGGCCAAGAGACCCAGTACTTC. Amino acids: CASSLVTGQETQYF.

The chain employs TRBV4-1 and TRBJ2-1; D may correspond to TRBD1 or TRBD2 (6 bases each). CDR3 size: 13 residues. Trimming pared 8 bases from V and 10 bases from J, leaving 18 bases between. Looked up from germline, CDR1 is MGHRA and CDR2 is YSYEKL. Here the CDR3 DNA reads TGCGCCAGCTCAAGAGAGGGGGGCAGAGAGCAGTTCTTC. This sequence encodes CASSREGGREQFF.

The table lists this clonotype with a few counts. The chain carries TRBV6-5 and TRBJ2-7; TRBD1 matches at 9 bases. The CDR3 is made up of 15 amino acids. The V segment lost 5 bases and the J segment 3 bases; nucleotides outside the gene matches: 8. Looked up from germline, CDR1 is MNHEY and CDR2 is SVGAGI. The CDR3 protein is CASSPQGATFYEQYF. For the CDR3, the DNA is TGTGCCAGCAGTCCACAGGGGGCCACCTTCTACGAGCAGTACTTC.

The J gene is TRBJ1-5, the V gene TRBV20-1, with D perhaps matching TRBD1 (5 bases). V lost 0 bases and J 2 bases, leaving 14 bases between the germline ends. Germline loops: CDR1 DFQATT, CDR2 SNEGSKA (reference sequence). The CDR3 has 16 residues. CDR3 nucleotide sequence: TGCAGTGCTAGAGATGGGGGGGAGGGCGGCAATCAGCCCCAGCATTTT. It yields the protein CSARDGGEGGNQPQHF.

This clonotype was counted many times. V is TRBV24-1 and J is TRBJ2-3; D is unclear. Germline CDR1 reads KGHDR; CDR2 reads SFDVKD. The CDR3 extends over 12 amino acids. V shed 1 base and J shed 6 bases, with 4 bases lying between them. CDR3 residues: CATSDLADTQYF. The CDR3 DNA sequence: TGTGCCACCAGTGATTTAGCGGATACGCAGTATTTT.

The chain recombines TRBV20-1 with TRBJ1-4; no reliable D call. Germline CDR1 is DFQATT and CDR2 is SNEGSKA (reference sequence). With 3 bases removed from V and 8 bases from J, the gap between germline ends came to 13 bases. The CDR3 totals 13 residues. The CDR3 coding sequence is TGCAGTGCTAGTCCGGGCCTAAACGAAAAACTGTTTTTT. It codes for CSASPGLNEKLFF.

The J gene is TRBJ2-1, the V gene TRBV5-1, with D possibly being TRBD2 (6 bases). This CDR3 spans 15 amino acids. The germline V gene encodes CDR1 SGHRS and CDR2 YFSETQ. V was clipped by 4 bases and J by 6 bases, with 17 bases between them. In nucleotides, the CDR3 is TGCGCCAGCAGCCAGGGCCATGGGCGGGGCAATGAGCAGTTCTTC. Protein product: CASSQGHGRGNEQFF.

This sequence joins TRBV5-8 and TRBJ2-3, with TRBD2 as a possible D gene (5 bases). Germline V gene data show CDR1 as SGHTS and CDR2 as YDEGEE. CDR3 length: 13 residues. Between the trimmed V and J ends, which lost 0 bases and 8 bases, there was a span of 10 bases. CDR3 nucleotide sequence: TGTGCCAGCAGCTTGGCCGGGATACGTACGCAGTATTTT. This encodes CASSLAGIRTQYF. Combining the CDR3 with reference TRBV5-8 and TRBJ2-3 gives the whole variable domain EAGVTQSPTHLIKTRGQQATLRCSPISGHTSVYWYQQALGLGLQFLLWYDEGEERNRGNFPPRFSGRQFPNYSSELNVNALELEDSALYLCASSLAGIRTQYFGPGTRLTVL.

The DNA for the CDR3 is TGCAGTGCTAGAGTGGAGAGCACGCCCGGCTACACCTTC. As protein: CSARVESTPGYTF. The chain is built from TRBV20-1 and TRBJ1-2; no definite D call. The CDR3 is 13 residues long. The V end was cut by 1 base, the J end by 8 bases, with 14 bases between. Per germline, CDR1 DFQATT and CDR2 SNEGSKA (reference sequence).

This clonotype was seen only a few times. This chain connects TRBV18 to TRBJ2-3; perhaps D is TRBD1 or TRBD2 (6 bases each). This CDR3 has 14 amino acids. V was cut by 5 bases and J by 6 bases, with 15 bases left in between. The germline V gene has CDR1 KGHSH and CDR2 LQKENI. CDR3: CASSSGAAGDTQYF. In DNA form, the CDR3 reads TGTGCCAGCTCATCAGGGGCTGCGGGGGATACGCAGTATTTT.

The rearrangement uses TRBV6-1 and TRBJ2-4; 11 positions match TRBD1. The junction had 9 bases not matched to a gene; V was cut back by 7 bases and J by 1 base. CDR3 size: 17 residues. From germline, CDR1 is MNHNS and CDR2 SASEGT. In DNA, the CDR3 is TGTGCCAGCACCCCGGGACAGGGGGGGATGGCCAAAAACATTCAGTACTTC. It yields the protein CASTPGQGGMAKNIQYF.

The V gene is TRBV4-3, the J gene TRBJ2-2; TRBD1 is a possible D gene (6 bases). The CDR3 has 20 residues. The germline CDR1 and CDR2 sequences are LGHNA and YSLEER. The V gene lost 1 base and the J gene lost 6 bases, with 27 bases spanning the gap. CDR3 in DNA: TGCGCCAGCAGCCAAGCCAAGCTAAGGGTGTCAGGGGACGGCTCCGGGGAGCTGTTTTTT. Translated: CASSQAKLRVSGDGSGELFF.

The rearrangement joins TRBV3-1 to TRBJ2-2; 9 nucleotides align to TRBD2. Unmatched junction bases numbered 1, after V lost 4 bases and J lost 4 bases. This CDR3 comprises 14 residues. Germline CDR1 reads LGHDT; CDR2 reads YNNKEL (reference sequence). CDR3 sequence (DNA): TGTGCCAGCAGCCGTAGCGGGGGCACCGGGGAGCTGTTTTTT. Its translation: CASSRSGGTGELFF.

The chain recombines TRBV24-1 with TRBJ2-4; TRBD2 matches 13 bases. The CDR3 is 18 residues long. Trimming took 5 bases from V and 1 from J; bases not matched to a gene: 7. Per the germline V gene, CDR1 is KGHDR and CDR2 is SFDVKD. The CDR3 DNA reads TGTGCCACCAGTGCCCGGACTAGCGGGAGTTCGGCCAAAAACATTCAGTACTTC. Residues: CATSARTSGSSAKNIQYF.

This clonotype was observed a handful of times. The rearrangement uses TRBV27 and TRBJ2-7, with TRBD2 matching over 8 bases. Germline V CDR1 and CDR2: MNHEY, SMNVEV (reference sequence). CDR3 size: 16 residues. The trim removed 0 bases at V and 3 bases at J, leaving 7 bases unmatched. For the CDR3, the DNA is TGTGCCAGCAGTTTATCTACCGGGACTAGGTTCTACGAGCAGTACTTC. It codes for CASSLSTGTRFYEQYF.

This clonotype was observed a few times. The rearrangement joins TRBV5-1 to TRBJ2-7; 11 nucleotides agree with TRBD1. J lost 4 bases, V lost 4 bases, and 7 bases had no gene match. The CDR3 totals 15 residues. Germline CDR1 SGHRS, CDR2 YFSETQ. CDR3 sequence: CASSQWGQGVYEQYF. Here the CDR3 DNA reads TGCGCCAGCAGCCAATGGGGACAGGGGGTTTACGAGCAGTACTTC. Full variable domain (missing parts from reference TRBV5-1 and TRBJ2-7): KAGVTQTPRYLIKTRGQQVTLSCSPISGHRSVSWYQQTPGQGLQFLFEYFSETQRNKGNFPGRFSGRQFSNSRSEMNVSTLELGDSALYLCASSQWGQGVYEQYFGPGTRLTVT.

The J gene is TRBJ2-1, the V gene TRBV12-3 or TRBV12-4; D is possibly TRBD2 (6 bases). Trimming removed 5 bases at V and 12 bases at J, with 23 bases between. This CDR3 comprises 15 residues. The CDR3 protein is CASSRTGVLVGWQFF. CDR3 nucleotides: TGTGCCAGCAGTCGAACGGGAGTCCTCGTGGGGTGGCAGTTCTTC.

The chain links TRBV18 to TRBJ1-1; D remains ambiguous. Per germline, CDR1 KGHSH and CDR2 LQKENI. The ends were cut back, 0 bases at V and 1 base at J, with 9 bases in the middle. CDR3 length equals 15 residues. CDR3 in amino acids: CASSPPSRSNTEAFF. Written as DNA, the CDR3 is TGTGCCAGCTCACCACCCTCAAGATCGAACACTGAAGCTTTCTTT.

CDR3 in amino acids: CASSEVIDSLGYTF. CDR3 nucleotide sequence: TGTGCCAGCAGTGAAGTCATTGACAGCTTGGGCTACACCTTC. This chain connects TRBV2 to TRBJ1-2; D perhaps matches TRBD1 (5 bases). V was clipped by 1 base and J by 8 bases, with 14 bases between them. This CDR3 spans 14 amino acids. Per germline, CDR1 SNHLY and CDR2 FYNNEI.